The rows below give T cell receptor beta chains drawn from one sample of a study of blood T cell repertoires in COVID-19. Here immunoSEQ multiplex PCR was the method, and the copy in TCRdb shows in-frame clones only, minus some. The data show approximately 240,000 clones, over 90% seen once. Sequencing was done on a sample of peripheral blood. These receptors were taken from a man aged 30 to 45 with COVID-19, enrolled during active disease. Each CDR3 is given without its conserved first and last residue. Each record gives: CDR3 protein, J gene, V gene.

CDR3 protein: ASSVPGTGGSYEQY; J gene: TRBJ2-7; V gene: TRBV3-1/TRBV3-2
CDR3 protein: ASSLQGQGNAIQY; J gene: TRBJ2-4; V gene: TRBV11-1
CDR3 protein: ASIGGTGLMLDSNQPQH; J gene: TRBJ1-5; V gene: TRBV19
CDR3 protein: ASSFLRQGDRGYT; J gene: TRBJ1-2; V gene: TRBV5-6
CDR3 protein: SVRDYEQY; J gene: TRBJ2-7; V gene: TRBV20-1
CDR3 protein: ASSLTVMSDTQY; J gene: TRBJ2-3; V gene: TRBV14
CDR3 protein: ASSSGQGAKDEQF; J gene: TRBJ2-1; V gene: TRBV28
CDR3 protein: ASGPDRAHGYGYT; J gene: TRBJ1-2; V gene: TRBV5-4
CDR3 protein: ASSPFDRAGSNQPQH; J gene: TRBJ1-5; V gene: TRBV6-2/TRBV6-3
CDR3 protein: ASSQDASGSGELF; J gene: TRBJ2-2; V gene: TRBV3-1/TRBV3-2
CDR3 protein: SVEKKGQGSYEQY; J gene: TRBJ2-7; V gene: TRBV29-1
CDR3 protein: ASSADSTTEQY; J gene: TRBJ2-7; V gene: TRBV6-5
CDR3 protein: ASSQEDGTTSAYTDTQY; J gene: TRBJ2-3; V gene: TRBV4-1
CDR3 protein: ASSESRQGSNQPQH; J gene: TRBJ1-5; V gene: TRBV25-1
CDR3 protein: ASCDPGGAPCKKLF; J gene: TRBJ1-4; V gene: TRBV28
CDR3 protein: ASMKQGAREKLF; J gene: TRBJ1-4; V gene: TRBV19
CDR3 protein: ATTGVSEIYGYT; J gene: TRBJ1-2; V gene: TRBV19
CDR3 protein: ASSSTQGRDLPQH; J gene: TRBJ1-5; V gene: TRBV7-9
CDR3 protein: ASSLDRGNEQF; J gene: TRBJ2-1; V gene: TRBV5-1
CDR3 protein: ASSLGLNSPLH; J gene: TRBJ1-6; V gene: TRBV27
CDR3 protein: ASSLAVGAGGTNTDTQY; J gene: TRBJ2-3; V gene: TRBV5-1
CDR3 protein: ASSEAVGGSWPYEQY; J gene: TRBJ2-7; V gene: TRBV6-1
CDR3 protein: ASSHTGTPDGYT; J gene: TRBJ1-2; V gene: TRBV5-4
CDR3 protein: ASSLGRSGSEQF; J gene: TRBJ2-1; V gene: TRBV5-1
CDR3 protein: ASSVQGPYEQY; J gene: TRBJ2-7; V gene: TRBV5-1
CDR3 protein: ASSQDAVRAF; J gene: TRBJ1-1; V gene: TRBV3-1/TRBV3-2
CDR3 protein: ASSHIPTGELF; J gene: TRBJ2-2; V gene: TRBV16
CDR3 protein: ASGGQQPQH; J gene: TRBJ1-5; V gene: TRBV27
CDR3 protein: ASSLDYRGFLNSPLH; J gene: TRBJ1-6; V gene: TRBV11-2